This T cell receptor (beta chain) was captured in a study of tumor-infiltrating lymphocytes in primary liver carcinoma. Worth noting for this clonotype: Sequence at one end of the junction differs from germline and may be a read error.

Unsorted whole blood yielded the blood RNA, and germline DNA was also extracted. A constant-region primer served to make TCR beta cDNA from about 500 ng total RNA. TCR beta libraries came from three nested multiplex PCR rounds using slightly modified ARM-PCR. For approximately 11 cycles apiece, the opening two PCR rounds ran with TRBV1-TRBV30 forward primers and a C-beta reverse primer. TCRdb used MiXCR to reprocess the multiplex PCR reads, holding one entry per CDR3 protein. The repertoire includes fewer than 350,000 distinct CDR3 sequences, less than 75% of them detected once, and about 6% sits in the top ten. CDR3 length: 14 amino acids. In germline, CDR1 is SQVTM, CDR2 ANQGSEA.

The sequenced material came from peripheral blood. This TCR derives from a man aged 35 to 55 with primary liver carcinoma and hepatitis B virus infection. The J gene is TRBJ1-1, the V gene TRBV29-1; 7 bases fit TRBD1. The CDR3 protein is CSVVISGGFAEASF. The CDR3 nucleotides read TGCAGCGTTGTAATCTCAGGGGGTTTTGCTGAAGCTTCCTTT.